This is a list of T cell receptor beta chains from one sample in a study of blood T cells in healthy people across ages. TCRdb re-analysed the 5' RACE reads in MiXCR, keeping a single row per CDR3 protein. The profile shows approximately 800,000 distinct CDR3 sequences, roughly 46% of them singletons. The sample comprised blood. These receptor sequences come from a man aged 80 or over in good health. Both conserved end residues are part of each CDR3. A D gene is named only where the DNA matches it firmly. Clone size is given for some rows only: seen once, a few or many times, or a class if the clone is expanded.

clone_size: NA; j_call: TRBJ1-2; d_call: NA; v_call: TRBV5-1; cdr3_nt: TGCGCCAGCAGCGAGGACGTCTATGGCTACACCTTC; cdr3_aa: CASSEDVYGYTF
clone_size: NA; j_call: TRBJ1-5; d_call: NA; v_call: TRBV30; cdr3_nt: TGTGCCTGGAGTGTACAAGAGGGTCAGCCCCAGCATTTT; cdr3_aa: CAWSVQEGQPQHF
clone_size: few; j_call: TRBJ2-1; d_call: NA; v_call: TRBV9; cdr3_nt: TGTGCCAGCAGCGTAGAGGGTGGGGAGCAGTTCTTC; cdr3_aa: CASSVEGGEQFF
clone_size: few; j_call: TRBJ2-1; d_call: NA; v_call: TRBV30; cdr3_nt: TGTGCCGACGAGAGGCCCAACAATGAGCAGTTCTTC; cdr3_aa: CADERPNNEQFF
clone_size: NA; j_call: TRBJ2-4; d_call: NA; v_call: TRBV10-3; cdr3_nt: TGTGCCGCAAGAGGGGACCTAGCCAAAAACATTCAGTACTTC; cdr3_aa: CAARGDLAKNIQYF
clone_size: NA; j_call: TRBJ2-7; d_call: TRBD2; v_call: TRBV11-1; cdr3_nt: TGTGCCAGCAGCAAACGGACTAGCGGGAATTTCGAGCAGTACTTC; cdr3_aa: CASSKRTSGNFEQYF
clone_size: once; j_call: TRBJ2-1; d_call: TRBD1; v_call: TRBV5-1; cdr3_nt: TGCGCCAGCAGCTTGGTCCAAGGGGGCCCCAATGAGCAGTTCTTC; cdr3_aa: CASSLVQGGPNEQFF
clone_size: NA; j_call: TRBJ2-5; d_call: TRBD2; v_call: TRBV2; cdr3_nt: TGTGCCAGCAGTCGCGGGAGGGCCGGTAATGAGCAGTACTTC; cdr3_aa: CASSRGRAGNEQYF
clone_size: NA; j_call: TRBJ2-4; d_call: NA; v_call: TRBV5-6; cdr3_nt: TGTGCCAGCAGCAGTGTCCCTGGGGGCATTCAGTACTTC; cdr3_aa: CASSSVPGGIQYF
clone_size: few; j_call: TRBJ1-2; d_call: NA; v_call: TRBV15; cdr3_nt: TGTGCCACCAGCAGAGATATCGGCCCCTATGGCTACACCTTC; cdr3_aa: CATSRDIGPYGYTF
clone_size: NA; j_call: TRBJ1-5; d_call: NA; v_call: TRBV12-3/TRBV12-4; cdr3_nt: TGTGCCGGCACCTCGGGGGTTGAAGGCAATCAGCCCCAGCATTTT; cdr3_aa: CAGTSGVEGNQPQHF
clone_size: many; j_call: TRBJ2-5; d_call: TRBD2; v_call: TRBV10-3; cdr3_nt: TGTGCCATCAGTTTAGCGGGAGAAGAGACCCAGTACTTC; cdr3_aa: CAISLAGEETQYF
clone_size: once; j_call: TRBJ2-1; d_call: TRBD1; v_call: TRBV28; cdr3_nt: TGTGCCAGCAGTTTCGGGGACAGCCGTTCCTACAATGAGCAGTTCTTC; cdr3_aa: CASSFGDSRSYNEQFF
clone_size: NA; j_call: TRBJ2-5; d_call: NA; v_call: TRBV28; cdr3_nt: TGTGCCAGCAGTTTAAAGGTCTTGGGCCGAGAGACCCAGTACTTC; cdr3_aa: CASSLKVLGRETQYF
clone_size: NA; j_call: TRBJ1-5; d_call: NA; v_call: TRBV2; cdr3_nt: TGTGCCAGCAGTGCCGACAGAAATAGCAATCAGCCCCAGCATTTT; cdr3_aa: CASSADRNSNQPQHF
clone_size: NA; j_call: TRBJ2-5; d_call: NA; v_call: TRBV6-2/TRBV6-3; cdr3_nt: TGTGCCACCGTATCCACCTTCTCTGGGACGGAACCCGATGAGCAGTACTTC; cdr3_aa: CATVSTFSGTEPDEQYF
clone_size: NA; j_call: TRBJ2-2; d_call: NA; v_call: TRBV6-2/TRBV6-3; cdr3_nt: TGTGCCAGCAGGCCCAGACTAGGGGCGAGCACCGGGGAGCTGTTTTTT; cdr3_aa: CASRPRLGASTGELFF
clone_size: once; j_call: TRBJ2-7; d_call: TRBD1; v_call: TRBV27; cdr3_nt: TGTGCCAGCCGAACCACGGGACAGGGGAGTTACGAGCAGTACTTC; cdr3_aa: CASRTTGQGSYEQYF
clone_size: NA; j_call: TRBJ2-7; d_call: NA; v_call: TRBV20-1; cdr3_nt: TGCAGTGCTAGTCCCAGGGGGGTCCCCTACAATGAGCAGTACTTC; cdr3_aa: CSASPRGVPYNEQYF
clone_size: NA; j_call: TRBJ2-1; d_call: TRBD1; v_call: TRBV20-1; cdr3_nt: TGCAGTGCCAATGGACAGGGGCCTAGCTACAATGAGCAGTTCTTC; cdr3_aa: CSANGQGPSYNEQFF
clone_size: few; j_call: TRBJ2-5; d_call: NA; v_call: TRBV11-2; cdr3_nt: TGTGCCAGCAGCTTAGCTTTGGGCCGGGAGACCCAGTACTTC; cdr3_aa: CASSLALGRETQYF
clone_size: NA; j_call: TRBJ1-2; d_call: TRBD1; v_call: TRBV20-1; cdr3_nt: TGCAGTGCTAGTACGCCTGGGGACGGGCAGGGGGCGCGTGGCTACACCTTC; cdr3_aa: CSASTPGDGQGARGYTF
clone_size: few; j_call: TRBJ2-7; d_call: NA; v_call: TRBV7-9; cdr3_nt: TGTGCCAGCAGCTCAATTGAGACGGATGGCTACGAGCAGTACTTC; cdr3_aa: CASSSIETDGYEQYF
clone_size: NA; j_call: TRBJ2-3; d_call: NA; v_call: TRBV9; cdr3_nt: TGTGCCAGCAGGGACTACCTCATAGATACGCAGTATTTT; cdr3_aa: CASRDYLIDTQYF
clone_size: NA; j_call: TRBJ2-7; d_call: TRBD2; v_call: TRBV20-1; cdr3_nt: TGCAGTGTGTCGGGGGGGGCAGGGACAATCCACGAGCAGTACTTC; cdr3_aa: CSVSGGAGTIHEQYF
clone_size: NA; j_call: TRBJ2-3; d_call: NA; v_call: TRBV12-3/TRBV12-4; cdr3_nt: TGTGCCAGCAGTTTAGCGGCACGACTCACAGATACGCAGTATTTT; cdr3_aa: CASSLAARLTDTQYF
clone_size: NA; j_call: TRBJ2-7; d_call: TRBD1; v_call: TRBV5-6; cdr3_nt: TGTGCCAGCAGCCATGGACAGGGGAACTACGAGCAGTACTTC; cdr3_aa: CASSHGQGNYEQYF